The 25 T cell receptor beta chains below come from one sample, sequenced in a study of shared clonotypes between healthy human individuals. TCRdb keeps only in-frame clones here, not all; method: immunoSEQ multiplex PCR. The data contain some 2,000,000 clones, approximately 94% of them singletons. Input material: naive CD4+ T cells sorted from blood. As for subset: CD45RA+ positively selected. These receptors came from a man aged 18 to 30 in good health.

The rearrangement links TRBV25-1 to TRBJ1-4; D remains unclear. CDR1 is MGHDK, CDR2 SYGVNS, per germline. Between the trimmed V and J ends, which lost 5 bases and 8 bases, there was a span of 21 bases. This CDR3 has 16 residues. The CDR3 DNA sequence: TGTGCCAGCAGTACCAGTAGGTTGGGCAGAGGAGAAAAACTGTTTTTT. Protein sequence: CASSTSRLGRGEKLFF.

In this sample, this clone turned up once. CDR3 DNA: TGTGCCAGCAGCGACAGGGGGACTGAAGCTTTCTTT. Protein product: CASSDRGTEAFF. The chain links TRBV7-3 to TRBJ1-1; 9 bases agree with TRBD1. The J segment lost 5 bases and the V segment lost 5 bases, leaving 0 bases of the junction unmatched. Germline values: CDR1 SGHTA, CDR2 FQGTGA. The CDR3 runs to 12 residues. Supplemented by reference TRBV7-3 and TRBJ1-1, the full variable domain reads GAGVSQTPSNKVTEKGKYVELRCDPISGHTALYWYRQSLGQGPEFLIYFQGTGAADDSGLPNDRFFAVRPEGSVSTLKIQRTERGDSAVYLCASSDRGTEAFFGQGTRLTVV.

The V gene is TRBV5-4, the J gene TRBJ1-2; D not resolved. Trimming took 3 bases from V and 6 from J, leaving 21 bases between them. The germline V gene encodes CDR1 SGHNT and CDR2 YYREEE (reference sequence). The CDR3 sequence is 16 residues long. The CDR3 DNA is TGTGCCAGCAGCTCCCGTCTCGGATCTAGCAGCCATGGCTACACCTTC. It codes for CASSSRLGSSSHGYTF.

This rearrangement joins TRBV7-2 to TRBJ1-4; D unclear. This CDR3 has 13 amino acids. The germline V gene has CDR1 SGHTA and CDR2 FQGNSA. V was trimmed by 1 base and J by 8 bases, leaving 8 bases between them. CDR3 nucleotides: TGTGCCAGCAGCTTAGAAAGAGGGGAAAAACTGTTTTTT. It encodes CASSLERGEKLFF.

The V and J genes are TRBV5-4 and TRBJ2-1; 8 nucleotides agree with TRBD1. Looked up from germline, CDR1 is SGHNT and CDR2 is YYREEE (reference sequence). The V segment lost 3 bases and the J segment 4 bases; nucleotides outside the gene matches: 6. The CDR3 is 15 amino acids. The CDR3 DNA follows: TGTGCCAGCAGCTCAAGACAGGGGACTTACAATGAGCAGTTCTTC. Protein product: CASSSRQGTYNEQFF. Together with reference TRBV5-4 and TRBJ2-1, the CDR3 gives the full variable domain: ETGVTQSPTHLIKTRGQQVTLRCSSQSGHNTVSWYQQALGQGPQFIFQYYREEENGRGNFPPRFSGLQFPNYSSELNVNALELDDSALYLCASSSRQGTYNEQFFGPGTRLTVL.

The chain joins TRBV9 to TRBJ1-3; D unresolved. V was shortened by 3 bases and J by 11 bases, with 12 bases between the two germline ends. The CDR3 runs to 12 residues. Germline values: CDR1 SGDLS, CDR2 YYNGEE. CDR3 in DNA: TGTGCCAGCAGCGCTCGGGGTTCTGCCATATATTTT. Translation: CASSARGSAIYF.

About this clone: Different DNA sequences within this sample yield the same CDR3. The V and J genes are TRBV7-2 and TRBJ1-2; TRBD1 agrees at 7 bases. V lost 5 bases to trimming and J lost 8 bases; unmatched junction nucleotides: 8. Germline V gives CDR1 SGHTA, CDR2 FQGNSA. The CDR3 runs 13 residues. The CDR3 loop reads CASSPRQGGGYTF. Here the CDR3 DNA reads TGTGCCAGCAGCCCCAGACAGGGCGGAGGCTACACCTTC.

The rearrangement joins TRBV5-1 to TRBJ2-1, with TRBD1 identical over 7 bases. Germline V gene sequence: CDR1 SGHRS, CDR2 YFSETQ. The CDR3 totals 15 residues. Trimming at V came to 3 bases and at J to 3 bases, leaving 6 bases not matched to a gene. The CDR3 DNA follows: TGCGCCAGCAGCTCCTCAGGGGGTGACTACAATGAGCAGTTCTTC. It codes for CASSSSGGDYNEQFF.

This chain links TRBV5-6 with TRBJ2-5; 7 nucleotides agree with TRBD1. The junction had 6 bases not matched to a gene; V was cut back by 3 bases and J by 4 bases. CDR1 is SGHDT and CDR2 is YYEEEE in the germline V gene. CDR3 length: 14 residues. CDR3 in amino acids: CASSSRQGPETQYF. In DNA, the CDR3 is TGTGCCAGCAGCTCGAGACAGGGCCCAGAGACCCAGTACTTC. Drawing the rest from reference TRBV5-6 and TRBJ2-5, the complete variable domain is DAGVTQSPTHLIKTRGQQVTLRCSPKSGHDTVSWYQQALGQGPQFIFQYYEEEERQRGNFPDRFSGHQFPNYSSELNVNALLLGDSALYLCASSSRQGPETQYFGPGTRLLVL.

The chain links TRBV28 to TRBJ2-7; D is possibly TRBD1 (5 bases). Germline V lookup: CDR1 MDHEN, CDR2 SYDVKM. Trimming cost V 2 bases and J 12 bases, with 20 bases left between them. This CDR3 spans 14 amino acids. CDR3 coding DNA: TGTGCCAGCAGTTTAGGGGCTGGGCAGGGTCGGGTGTACTTC. It encodes CASSLGAGQGRVYF.

This sequence joins TRBV2 and TRBJ2-5; tentatively, D is TRBD1 (5 bases). CDR1 is SNHLY, CDR2 FYNNEI, per germline. V was trimmed by 7 bases and J by 1 base, leaving 10 bases between them. This CDR3 is built from 13 residues. CDR3: CASTGQTQETQYF. CDR3 bases: TGTGCCAGCACCGGACAAACCCAAGAGACCCAGTACTTC.

CDR3 DNA sequence: TGTGCCAGCAGTCCCCCCCAGCCCGGGGAGCTGTTTTTT. Its protein product is CASSPPQPGELFF. The chain has TRBV6-5 and TRBJ2-2; D remains ambiguous. The CDR3 consists of 13 residues. Trimming stripped 5 bases from V and 6 bases from J, with 10 bases between. Germline V lookup: CDR1 MNHEY, CDR2 SVGAGI.

V is TRBV4-1 and J is TRBJ2-2; D is perhaps TRBD2 (5 bases). CDR1 is MGHRA and CDR2 is YSYEKL in the germline V gene. V lost 5 bases and J lost 0, with 13 bases in between. The CDR3 consists of 16 residues. CDR3 region: CASSSRSASNTGELFF. DNA for the CDR3: TGCGCCAGCAGCAGTCGTAGCGCTTCGAACACCGGGGAGCTGTTTTTT.

The chain links TRBV2 to TRBJ1-1; D gene ambiguous. Trimming cost V 1 base and J 7 bases, with 10 bases left between them. From germline, CDR1 is SNHLY and CDR2 FYNNEI. The CDR3 is made up of 13 amino acids. As DNA, the CDR3 is TGTGCCAGCAGTGAAGATGTGGTAGGTGAAGCTTTCTTT. This encodes CASSEDVVGEAFF.

V and J are TRBV28 and TRBJ1-4; maybe TRBD1 (5 bases). The CDR3 is 14 amino acids. Trimming removed 5 bases at V and 3 bases at J, with 10 bases between. Germline assignment: CDR1 MDHEN and CDR2 SYDVKM. Here the CDR3 reads CASSRGGANEKLFF. CDR3 sequence (DNA): TGTGCCAGCAGTCGTGGGGGGGCTAATGAAAAACTGTTTTTT.

Only one count was recorded for this clone. J is TRBJ2-1 and V is TRBV4-1; no definite D call. CDR3 length: 12 residues. Looked up from germline, CDR1 is MGHRA and CDR2 is YSYEKL. Trimming stripped 5 bases from V and 9 bases from J, with 11 bases between. CDR3 residues: CASSDTGIEQFF. The CDR3 coding sequence is TGCGCCAGCAGCGACACGGGTATTGAGCAGTTCTTC.

This rearrangement joins TRBV30 to TRBJ1-6; D is unresolved. The CDR3 has 11 amino acids. Trimming cost V 4 bases and J 14 bases, with 12 bases left between them. Germline V gives CDR1 GTSNPN, CDR2 SVGIG (reference sequence). The CDR3 loop reads CAWKVVGALHF. In DNA form, the CDR3 reads TGTGCCTGGAAGGTGGTAGGCGCCCTCCACTTT.

The chain joins TRBV5-1 to TRBJ1-1; unclear D gene. Trimming shortened V by 2 bases and J by 0 bases, and 11 bases separated the two germline ends. The germline CDR1 and CDR2 sequences are SGHRS and YFSETQ. CDR3 size: 15 residues. CDR3 in DNA: TGCGCCAGCAGCTTTCAGGCGCTCATGAACACTGAAGCTTTCTTT. The encoded protein is CASSFQALMNTEAFF.

The CDR3 nucleotides read TGCGCCAGCAGAACTAGCGGAGAGTCCTACAATGAGCAGTTCTTC. This codes for CASRTSGESYNEQFF. J is TRBJ2-1 and V is TRBV5-1, with 8 bases aligning to TRBD2. CDR3 length: 15 amino acids. CDR1 and CDR2 from the germline V gene are SGHRS and YFSETQ. Trimming cost V 5 bases and J 1 base; bases outside gene matches: 5.

V is TRBV19 and J is TRBJ1-1, with TRBD1 matching over 10 bases. The CDR3 is 15 residues long. Germline trimming cut 5 bases from V and 5 bases from J; bases unmatched to any gene: 8. Germline V gives CDR1 LNHDA, CDR2 SQIVND (reference sequence). Here the CDR3 DNA reads TGTGCCAGTAGTGCCAGACAGGGGGCGCGGACTGAAGCTTTCTTT. Protein sequence: CASSARQGARTEAFF.

The V gene is TRBV10-3, the J gene TRBJ1-5; D unresolved. This CDR3 spans 14 amino acids. The ends were cut back, 6 bases at V and 0 bases at J, with 9 bases in the middle. Germline CDR1 is ENHRY and CDR2 is SYGVKD. The CDR3 region has the DNA TGTGCCATCAGGTCGGACGGTAGCAATCAGCCCCAGCATTTT. Encoded protein: CAIRSDGSNQPQHF.

The chain joins TRBV29-1 to TRBJ1-2, with D perhaps matching TRBD1 (5 bases). Germline CDR1 SQVTM, CDR2 ANQGSEA. V lost 7 bases, J lost 6 bases, and 12 bases lay in between. The CDR3 consists of 11 residues. CDR3 bases: TGCAGCGCCCTCGGGGGTGATGGCTACACCTTC. Protein: CSALGGDGYTF.

The chain couples TRBV6-1 to TRBJ2-7, with 7 bases that match TRBD1. CDR1 and CDR2 from the germline V gene are MNHNS and SASEGT. V shed 6 bases, J shed 3 bases, and the junction held 11 bases outside the gene matches. This CDR3 contains 15 residues. This CDR3 reads CASRTDRVGYYEQYF. The CDR3 nucleotides read TGTGCCAGCAGGACCGACAGGGTCGGGTACTACGAGCAGTACTTC.

J is TRBJ2-5 and V is TRBV7-9; D ambiguous. Germline lookup yields CDR1 SEHNR and CDR2 FQNEAQ (reference sequence). The CDR3 has 14 residues. Trimming took 7 bases from V and 3 from J, leaving 15 bases between them. The CDR3 loop reads CASTRPWAEETQYF. The CDR3 coding sequence is TGTGCCAGCACCCGCCCCTGGGCAGAAGAGACCCAGTACTTC. The whole variable domain, filled in from reference TRBV7-9 and TRBJ2-5, reads DTGVSQNPRHKITKRGQNVTFRCDPISEHNRLYWYRQTLGQGPEFLTYFQNEAQLEKSRLLSDRFSAERPKGSFSTLEIQRTEQGDSAMYLCASTRPWAEETQYFGPGTRLLVL.

Only one count was recorded for this clone. As DNA, the CDR3 is TGTGCCAGTAGTCTCGCGCCCCCTTACGAGCAGTACTTC. This gives the protein CASSLAPPYEQYF. The chain combines TRBV19 with TRBJ2-7; no clear D. This CDR3 spans 13 amino acids. Germline CDR1 reads LNHDA; CDR2 reads SQIVND (reference sequence). Deletions cut 5 bases from V and 4 bases from J, with 12 bases between.